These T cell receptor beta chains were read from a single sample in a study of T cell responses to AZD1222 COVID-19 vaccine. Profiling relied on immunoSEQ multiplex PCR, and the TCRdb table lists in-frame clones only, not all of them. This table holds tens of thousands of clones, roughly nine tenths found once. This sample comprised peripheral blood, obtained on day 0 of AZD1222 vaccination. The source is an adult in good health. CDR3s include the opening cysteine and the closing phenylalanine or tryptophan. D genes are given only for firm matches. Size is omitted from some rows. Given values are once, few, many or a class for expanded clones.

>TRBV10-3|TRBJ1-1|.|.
CAISDTDLMNTEAFF
TGTGCCATCAGTGATACAGACCTCATGAACACTGAAGCTTTCTTT
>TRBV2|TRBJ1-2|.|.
CASSELVGGYGYTF
TGTGCCAGCAGTGAATTGGTGGGAGGCTATGGCTACACCTTC
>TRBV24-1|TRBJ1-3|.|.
CATSESGAGNTIYF
TGTGCCACCAGTGAATCGGGGGCTGGAAACACCATATATTTT
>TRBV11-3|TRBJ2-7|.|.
CASSSPKSGTGSYEQYF
TGTGCCAGCAGCTCTCCCAAGTCCGGGACGGGGAGCTACGAGCAGTACTTC
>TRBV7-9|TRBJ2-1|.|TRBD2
CASSLELAGNNEQFF
TGTGCCAGCAGCTTAGAACTAGCGGGCAACAATGAGCAGTTCTTC
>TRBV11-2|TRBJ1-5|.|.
CASSLHERQPQHF
TGTGCCAGCAGCTTGCATGAGCGTCAACCCCAGCATTTT
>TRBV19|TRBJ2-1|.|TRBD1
CASSWGQYGVGEQFF
TGTGCCAGTAGTTGGGGACAGTACGGGGTCGGGGAGCAGTTCTTC
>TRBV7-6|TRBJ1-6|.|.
CASSLQGHGSPLHF
TGTGCCAGCAGCTTGCAGGGACATGGGTCACCCCTCCACTTT
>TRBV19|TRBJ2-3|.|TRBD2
CASSASISGGSTDTQYF
TGTGCCAGTAGCGCCAGTATTTCGGGGGGAAGCACAGATACGCAGTATTTT
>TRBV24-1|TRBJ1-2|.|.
CATSDGQGDGYTF
TGTGCCACCAGTGATGGGCAGGGTGATGGCTACACCTTC
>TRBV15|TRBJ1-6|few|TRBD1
CATSSHTGAGNSPLHF
TGTGCCACCAGCAGTCATACAGGGGCCGGTAATTCACCCCTCCACTTT
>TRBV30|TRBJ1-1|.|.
CAWSAPATGKNTEAFF
TGTGCCTGGAGTGCACCAGCGACAGGAAAGAACACTGAAGCTTTCTTT
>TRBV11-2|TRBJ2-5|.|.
CASSYTSGETQYF
TGTGCCAGCAGCTACACGTCAGGGGAGACCCAGTACTTC
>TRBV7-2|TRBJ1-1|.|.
CASSSIVGGRAFF
TGTGCCAGCAGCTCCATCGTAGGAGGCCGAGCTTTCTTT
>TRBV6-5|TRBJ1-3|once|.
CASSYATASGNTIYF
TGTGCCAGCAGTTACGCTACAGCCAGCGGAAACACCATATATTTT
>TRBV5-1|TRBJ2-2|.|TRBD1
CASSERTGAGELFF
TGCGCCAGCAGCGAACGGACAGGGGCCGGGGAGCTGTTTTTT
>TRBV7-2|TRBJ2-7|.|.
CASSFSDEQYF
TGTGCCAGCAGCTTTTCAGACGAGCAGTACTTC
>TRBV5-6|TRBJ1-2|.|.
CASSTTSGNGYTF
TGTGCCAGCAGCACTACTTCCGGGAATGGCTACACCTTC
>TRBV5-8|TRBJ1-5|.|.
CASSGGSSNQPQHF
TGTGCCAGCAGCGGGGGCAGTAGCAATCAGCCCCAGCATTTT
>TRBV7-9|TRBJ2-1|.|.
CASSLGSFNEQFF
TGTGCCAGCAGCTTAGGGTCGTTCAATGAGCAGTTCTTC
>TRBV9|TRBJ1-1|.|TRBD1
CASSDPGTGAMNTEAFF
TGTGCCAGCAGCGACCCCGGGACAGGGGCCATGAACACTGAAGCTTTCTTT
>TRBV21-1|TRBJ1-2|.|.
CASSEGQRGIYGYTF
TGTGCCAGCAGCGAGGGACAGCGAGGGATCTATGGCTACACCTTC
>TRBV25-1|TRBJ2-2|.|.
CASSERGQNTGELFF
TGTGCCAGCAGTGAAAGGGGTCAGAACACCGGGGAGCTGTTTTTT
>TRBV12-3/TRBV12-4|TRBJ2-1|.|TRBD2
CASSSLAGRPFF
TGTGCCAGCAGTTCTCTAGCGGGCCGTCCGTTCTTC
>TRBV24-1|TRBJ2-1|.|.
CATSVPGIDNEQFF
TGTGCCACCAGTGTCCCAGGGATCGACAATGAGCAGTTCTTC
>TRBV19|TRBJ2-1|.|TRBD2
CASSLPSGGGNEQFF
TGTGCCAGTAGCCTCCCTAGCGGGGGGGGCAATGAGCAGTTCTTC
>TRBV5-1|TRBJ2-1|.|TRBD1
CASSEGQGGGVKYEQFF
TGCGCCAGCAGCGAGGGACAGGGAGGGGGTGTGAAGTATGAGCAGTTCTTC
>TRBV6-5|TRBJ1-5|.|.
CASSYGGQGNQPQHF
TGTGCCAGCAGTTACGGGGGGCAGGGGAATCAGCCCCAGCATTTT
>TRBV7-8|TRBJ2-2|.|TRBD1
CASSQEQGPPNTGELFF
TGTGCCAGCAGCCAGGAACAGGGGCCCCCGAACACCGGGGAGCTGTTTTTT
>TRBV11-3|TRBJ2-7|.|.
CASSLTKTPEYF
TGTGCCAGCAGCTTAACTAAGACTCCGGAGTACTTC
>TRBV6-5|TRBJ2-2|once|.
CASRAEGGGELFF
TGTGCCAGCAGGGCGGAGGGAGGTGGGGAGCTGTTTTTT
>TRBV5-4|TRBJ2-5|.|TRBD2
CASSRSGSPEETQYF
TGTGCCAGCAGTCGTAGCGGGAGCCCGGAGGAGACCCAGTACTTC
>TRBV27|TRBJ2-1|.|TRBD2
CASSLPSLAGGGAEQFF
TGTGCCAGCAGTTTACCCTCCCTAGCGGGAGGTGGAGCTGAGCAGTTCTTC
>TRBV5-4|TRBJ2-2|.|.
CASRSFGRTGELFF
TGTGCCAGCAGATCATTCGGACGTACCGGGGAGCTGTTTTTT
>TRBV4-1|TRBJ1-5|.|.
CASSQDPGNGNQPQHF
TGCGCCAGCAGCCAAGATCCCGGTAATGGCAATCAGCCCCAGCATTTT
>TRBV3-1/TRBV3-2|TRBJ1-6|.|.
CASSLSPIDSRVNSPLHF
TGTGCCAGCAGCCTTAGTCCTATAGACAGTCGGGTTAATTCACCCCTCCACTTT
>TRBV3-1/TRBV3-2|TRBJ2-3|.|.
CASSQGAKSDTQYF
TGTGCCAGCAGCCAAGGGGCGAAGTCAGATACGCAGTATTTT
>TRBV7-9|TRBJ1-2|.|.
CASSDRFYGYTF
TGTGCCAGCAGCGACAGGTTCTATGGCTACACCTTC
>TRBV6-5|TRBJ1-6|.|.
CATPDDGTYNSPLHF
TGTGCCACTCCGGACGACGGGACGTATAATTCACCCCTCCACTTT
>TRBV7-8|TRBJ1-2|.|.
CASSLVRMTNYGYTF
TGTGCCAGCAGCTTAGTCCGGATGACTAACTATGGCTACACCTTC
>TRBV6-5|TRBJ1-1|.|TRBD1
CASIPDREATEAFF
TGTGCCAGCATCCCTGACAGGGAAGCTACTGAAGCTTTCTTT
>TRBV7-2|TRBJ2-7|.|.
CASSSFVFYEQYF
TGTGCCAGCAGCTCCTTCGTCTTCTACGAGCAGTACTTC
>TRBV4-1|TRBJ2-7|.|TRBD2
CASSHPSPASGSWEQYF
TGCGCCAGCAGCCATCCCTCCCCGGCTAGCGGGAGTTGGGAGCAGTACTTC
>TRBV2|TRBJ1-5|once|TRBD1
CASTRSGGGNQPQHF
TGTGCCAGCACTCGATCAGGGGGAGGCAATCAGCCCCAGCATTTT
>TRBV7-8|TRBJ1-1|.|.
CASSLPGNTEAFF
TGTGCCAGCAGTTTACCAGGTAACACTGAAGCTTTCTTT
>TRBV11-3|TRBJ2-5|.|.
CASSQELGETQYF
TGTGCCAGCAGCCAGGAGCTGGGAGAGACCCAGTACTTC
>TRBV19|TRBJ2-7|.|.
CASSMGFGAEGWDEQYF
TGTGCCAGTAGTATGGGGTTCGGTGCCGAAGGATGGGACGAGCAGTACTTC
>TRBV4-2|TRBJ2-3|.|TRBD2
CASSQDQWTSGRPPDTQYF
TGTGCCAGCAGCCAAGATCAGTGGACTAGCGGGAGACCCCCAGATACGCAGTATTTT
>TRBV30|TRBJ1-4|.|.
CAWSVPGAALVNEKLFF
TGTGCCTGGAGTGTTCCGGGAGCCGCCCTAGTCAATGAAAAACTGTTTTTT
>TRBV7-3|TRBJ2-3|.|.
CASSFGTPGDTQYF
TGTGCCAGCAGCTTCGGGACCCCGGGGGATACGCAGTATTTT
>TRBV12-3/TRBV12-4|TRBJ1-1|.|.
CASSRPLRAEAFF
TGTGCCAGCAGTCGGCCCCTAAGGGCTGAAGCTTTCTTT
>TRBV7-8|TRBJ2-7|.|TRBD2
CASSPGLAGAVSSYEQYF
TGTGCCAGCAGCCCGGGACTAGCGGGGGCTGTTAGCTCCTACGAGCAGTACTTC
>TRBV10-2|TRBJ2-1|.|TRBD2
CASRATSGGAGEQFF
TGCGCCAGCAGGGCGACTAGCGGGGGGGCCGGTGAGCAGTTCTTC
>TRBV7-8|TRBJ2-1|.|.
CASSLGRIEQFF
TGTGCCAGCAGCTTAGGGCGGATCGAGCAGTTCTTC
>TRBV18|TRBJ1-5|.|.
CASSPGGAGNQPQHF
TGTGCCAGCTCACCGGGGGGGGCCGGCAATCAGCCCCAGCATTTT
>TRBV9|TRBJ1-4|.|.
CASSDPGREKLFF
TGTGCCAGCAGCGACCCAGGCCGTGAAAAACTGTTTTTT
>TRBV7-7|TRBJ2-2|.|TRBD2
CASSSASGSTGELFF
TGTGCCAGCAGCTCTGCTAGCGGGAGCACCGGGGAGCTGTTTTTT
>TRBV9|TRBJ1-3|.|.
CASSVGGQAGNTIYF
TGTGCCAGCAGCGTTGGGGGTCAGGCTGGAAACACCATATATTTT
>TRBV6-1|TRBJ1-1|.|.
CASSERFPGDTAGEAFF
TGTGCCAGCAGTGAAAGGTTCCCAGGGGATACGGCCGGTGAAGCTTTCTTT